The T cell receptor beta chain under discussion was sequenced for a study of T cell repertoires in cytomegalovirus infection. Study background: Carrying CMV and the relevant HLA type showed in public TCR beta signatures. Findings of the study overall: CMV-specific TCR beta clonotypes restricted by HLA-C were the ones dominating the ex vivo response. Based on cumulative public TCR beta family frequency, carriers of CMV plus the relevant HLA were identified.

TCRdb reprocessed the reads with MiXCR, giving one entry per CDR3 protein. The table has roughly 310,000 distinct CDR3 sequences, 17% seen once; the top ten hold about 12%. A word on this clonotype: The antigen is unknown.

From germline, CDR1 is SQVTM and CDR2 ANQGSEA. This CDR3 has 12 amino acids. Trimming cost V 4 bases and J 8 bases; bases outside gene matches: 5. The gene calls are TRBV29-1 and TRBJ2-4; 7 bases agree with TRBD2. Sequenced material: PBMCs. This receptor was obtained from a human donor in good health (CMV status not recorded). Some clones in this sample may be carry-over from other donors' samples. This chain's CDR3 is CSVATSTHIQYF. CDR3 nucleotides: TGCAGCGTTGCGACTAGCACGCACATTCAGTACTTC.